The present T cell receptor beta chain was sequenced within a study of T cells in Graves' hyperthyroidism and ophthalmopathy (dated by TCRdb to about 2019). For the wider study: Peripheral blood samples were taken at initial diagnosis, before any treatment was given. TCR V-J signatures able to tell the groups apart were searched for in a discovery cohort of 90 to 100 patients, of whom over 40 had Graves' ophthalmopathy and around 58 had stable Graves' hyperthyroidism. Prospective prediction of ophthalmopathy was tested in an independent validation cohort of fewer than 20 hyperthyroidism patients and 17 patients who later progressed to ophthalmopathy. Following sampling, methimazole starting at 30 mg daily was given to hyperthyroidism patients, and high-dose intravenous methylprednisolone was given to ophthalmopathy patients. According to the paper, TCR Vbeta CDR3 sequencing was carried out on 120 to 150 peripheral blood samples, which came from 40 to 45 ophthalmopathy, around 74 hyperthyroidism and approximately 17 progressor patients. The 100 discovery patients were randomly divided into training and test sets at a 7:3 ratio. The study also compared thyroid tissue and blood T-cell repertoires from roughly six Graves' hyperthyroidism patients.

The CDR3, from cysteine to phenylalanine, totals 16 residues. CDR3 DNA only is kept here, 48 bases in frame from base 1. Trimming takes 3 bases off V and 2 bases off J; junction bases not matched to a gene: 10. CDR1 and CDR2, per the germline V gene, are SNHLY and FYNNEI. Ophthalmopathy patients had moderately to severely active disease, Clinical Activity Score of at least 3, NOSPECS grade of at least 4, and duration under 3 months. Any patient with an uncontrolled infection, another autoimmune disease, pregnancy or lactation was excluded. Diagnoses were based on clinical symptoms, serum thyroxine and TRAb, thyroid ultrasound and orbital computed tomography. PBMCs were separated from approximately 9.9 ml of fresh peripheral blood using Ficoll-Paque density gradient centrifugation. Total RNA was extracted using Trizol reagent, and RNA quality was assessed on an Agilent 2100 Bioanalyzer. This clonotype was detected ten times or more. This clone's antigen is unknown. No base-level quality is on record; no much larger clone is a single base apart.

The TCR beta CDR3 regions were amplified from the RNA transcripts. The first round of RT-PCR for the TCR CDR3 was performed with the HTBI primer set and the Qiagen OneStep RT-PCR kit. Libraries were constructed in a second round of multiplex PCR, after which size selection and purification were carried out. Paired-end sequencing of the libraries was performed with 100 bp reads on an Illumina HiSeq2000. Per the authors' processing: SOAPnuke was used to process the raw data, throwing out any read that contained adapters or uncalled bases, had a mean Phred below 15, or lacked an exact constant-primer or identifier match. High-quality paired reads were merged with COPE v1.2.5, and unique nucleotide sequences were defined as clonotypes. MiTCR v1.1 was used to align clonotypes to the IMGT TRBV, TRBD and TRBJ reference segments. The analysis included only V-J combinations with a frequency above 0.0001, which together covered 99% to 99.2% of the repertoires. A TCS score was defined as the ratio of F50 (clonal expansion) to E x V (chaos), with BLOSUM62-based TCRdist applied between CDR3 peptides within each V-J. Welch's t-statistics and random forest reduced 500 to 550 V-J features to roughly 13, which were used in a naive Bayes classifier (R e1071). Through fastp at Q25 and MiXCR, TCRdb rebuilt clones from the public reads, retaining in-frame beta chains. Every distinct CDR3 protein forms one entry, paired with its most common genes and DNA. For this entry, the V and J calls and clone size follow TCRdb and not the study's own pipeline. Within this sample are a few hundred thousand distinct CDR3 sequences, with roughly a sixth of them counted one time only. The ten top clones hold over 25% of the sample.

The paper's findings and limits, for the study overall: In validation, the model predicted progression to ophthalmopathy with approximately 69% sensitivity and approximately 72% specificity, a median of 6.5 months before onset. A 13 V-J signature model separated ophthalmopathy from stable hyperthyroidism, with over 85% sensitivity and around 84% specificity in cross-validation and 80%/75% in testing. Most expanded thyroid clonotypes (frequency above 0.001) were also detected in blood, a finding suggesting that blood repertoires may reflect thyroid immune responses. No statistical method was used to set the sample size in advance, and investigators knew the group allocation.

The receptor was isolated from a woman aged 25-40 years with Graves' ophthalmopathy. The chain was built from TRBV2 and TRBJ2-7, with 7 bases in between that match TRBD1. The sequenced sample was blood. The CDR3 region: CASSEGTRQGPYEQYF. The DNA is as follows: TGTGCCAGCAGTGAGGGTACGAGACAGGGACCCTACGAGCAGTACTTC.